These T cell receptor beta chains were read from a single sample in a study of CD8 T cells in Susac syndrome. TCRdb fed the immunoSEQ multiplex PCR reads into MiXCR, producing one record per CDR3 protein. The top ten clones hold around 0.13% of a sample with fewer than 250,000 distinct CDR3 sequences, approximately 90% of them seen once. Material for sequencing was CD8+ T cells from PBMCs. The source of these receptors is a human donor with multiple sclerosis. The CDR3 runs from the conserved cysteine through the conserved F or W. Fields, in order: V gene, CDR3 length, D gene, clone size, J gene, CDR3 protein, CDR3 DNA. A D gene is named only where the DNA matches it firmly. Clone size is given for some rows only: seen once, a few or many times, or a class if the clone is expanded.

TRBV29-1	11	-	-	TRBJ1-2	CSARFNYGYTF	TGCAGCGCTCGCTTTAACTATGGCTACACCTTC
TRBV15	14	-	-	TRBJ2-5	CATVPGIGGETQYF	TGTGCCACTGTCCCGGGAATAGGAGGGGAGACCCAGTACTTC
TRBV24-1	13	-	-	TRBJ2-3	CATGGRSTDTQYF	TGTGCCACCGGGGGGCGCAGCACAGATACGCAGTATTTT
TRBV4-1	18	-	-	TRBJ2-2	CASSQRLAAGVNTGELFF	TGCGCCAGCAGCCAACGCCTAGCTGCCGGGGTGAACACCGGGGAGCTGTTTTTT
TRBV29-1	12	-	few	TRBJ1-1	CSVEQENTEAFF	TGCAGCGTTGAACAGGAGAACACTGAAGCTTTCTTT
TRBV29-1	15	-	few	TRBJ2-7	CSVEDRETDSYEQYF	TGCAGCGTTGAAGATCGAGAGACCGACTCCTACGAGCAGTACTTC
TRBV19	15	-	-	TRBJ2-3	CASSIQGGVTDTQYF	TGTGCCAGTAGTATTCAAGGAGGAGTCACAGATACGCAGTATTTT
TRBV7-6	15	TRBD2	-	TRBJ2-7	CASSLGIREVYEQYF	TGTGCCAGCAGCTTAGGAATACGGGAGGTCTACGAGCAGTACTTC
TRBV5-4	16	TRBD2	-	TRBJ2-1	CASSYIAGESYNEQFF	TGTGCCAGCAGCTATATAGCGGGAGAGTCCTACAATGAGCAGTTCTTC
TRBV6-5	12	TRBD2	-	TRBJ2-7	CASMAGDYEQYF	TGTGCCAGCATGGCGGGAGATTACGAGCAGTACTTC
TRBV15	15	TRBD1	-	TRBJ2-3	CATAARDRGTDTQYF	TGTGCCACCGCTGCCCGGGACAGGGGGACAGATACGCAGTATTTT
TRBV3-1	14	-	once	TRBJ1-6	CASSGGGGTSPLHF	TGTGCCAGCAGTGGGGGGGGAGGCACTTCACCCCTCCACTTT
TRBV28	15	TRBD1	once	TRBJ2-3	CASSQGDRATDTQYF	TGTGCCAGCAGCCAAGGGGACAGGGCCACAGATACGCAGTATTTT
TRBV6-5	14	TRBD1	few	TRBJ2-7	CASSLGQGAYEQYF	TGTGCCAGCAGTTTGGGACAGGGTGCCTACGAGCAGTACTTC